A single TCR beta chain is shown here with its context. These data belong to a study of blood T cell repertoires in COVID-19. Overall study context: Acute and convalescent COVID-19 specimens originated in the United States, Italy and Spain.

Authors' analysis steps: Researchers report that nucleated cell counts were estimated from reference gene primer amplification. TCRdb's table, derived via immunoSEQ multiplex PCR, lists solely in-frame clones and lacks some. D and trimming come from the DNA, and the V and J calls and clone size come from that table. The repertoire consists of about 140,000 clones, with 60% to 85% occurring once and the leading ten covering approximately 15%. This CDR3 is 14 amino acids long. Looked up from germline, CDR1 is MNHEY and CDR2 is SVGAGI. V shed 6 bases and J 4 bases; nucleotides not matched to a gene: 8. Sequencing was carried out using peripheral blood. This sequence joins TRBV6-5 and TRBJ1-2, with 7 bases matching TRBD1. The receptor was derived from a man between 45 and 60 years old with acute or convalescent COVID-19. CDR3 loop: CASRGDSKLYGYTF. The CDR3 region has the DNA TGTGCCAGCAGGGGGGACAGCAAACTCTATGGCTACACCTTC.